The 25 T cell receptor beta chains given below trace back to one sample, sequenced in a study of T cells in Graves' hyperthyroidism and ophthalmopathy. Amplification of TCR beta CDR3 regions was performed using RNA transcripts as template. With the HTBI primer set, the TCR CDR3 went through a first round of RT-PCR. TCRdb passed the multiplex PCR reads through MiXCR, listing each CDR3 protein once. The data hold more than 600,000 distinct CDR3 sequences, with around 15% observed a single time. Sequencing was done on a sample of blood. These receptors were taken from a man aged 18 to 29 with Graves' hyperthyroidism.

In regard to this clonotype: A single base separates this from a much larger clone, so it may be a read error. The rearrangement uses TRBV28 and TRBJ2-3; TRBD2 matches at 8 bases. CDR1 and CDR2 (germline): MDHEN, SYDVKM. V lost 5 bases, J lost 4 bases, and 8 bases stayed unmatched. The CDR3 spans 15 residues. CDR3 nucleotide sequence: TGTGCCAGCAGTCCCGGGAGGGCTACCGCAGATACGCAGTATTTT. This gives the protein CASSPGRATADTQYF.

This clonotype has a count of ten or more. The chain combines TRBV11-2 with TRBJ2-1; TRBD2 aligns across 13 bases. Germline V gene data show CDR1 as SGHAT and CDR2 as FQNNGV. The CDR3 sequence is 18 residues long. Unmatched junction bases numbered 7, after V lost 5 bases and J lost 0 bases. CDR3 in DNA: TGTGCCAGCAGCCTTGGACTAGCGGGAGTTCTCTCCTACAATGAGCAGTTCTTC. It codes for CASSLGLAGVLSYNEQFF.

The genes are TRBV9 and TRBJ1-4, with D unresolved. Germline CDR1 and CDR2: SGDLS and YYNGEE. Trimming left V 0 bases short and J 3 bases short, with 9 bases between. The CDR3 loop spans 15 amino acids. CDR3 bases: TGTGCCAGCAGCGTAGGAACGGCGTCTAATGAAAAACTGTTTTTT. Protein: CASSVGTASNEKLFF.

The gene calls are TRBV6-2 or TRBV6-3 and TRBJ2-1; possibly TRBD1 for D (5 bases). CDR1 and CDR2 from the germline V gene are MNHEY and SVGEGT. V was clipped by 3 bases and J by 4 bases, with 7 bases between them. The CDR3 is made up of 13 amino acids. CDR3 region: CASSYYRYNEQFF. CDR3 nucleotides: TGTGCCAGCAGTTATTACAGGTACAATGAGCAGTTCTTC.

This clonotype was counted only a few times. J is TRBJ1-2 and V is TRBV6-1, with no clear D. Germline V gene sequence: CDR1 MNHNS, CDR2 SASEGT. CDR3 size: 14 residues. Trimming shortened V by 6 bases and J by 4 bases, and 15 bases separated the two germline ends. CDR3: CASSQGPTSYGYTF. CDR3 DNA sequence: TGTGCCAGCAGCCAAGGACCGACCTCCTATGGCTACACCTTC.

The chain links TRBV20-1 to TRBJ1-5, with TRBD1 matching over 12 bases. CDR3 length: 16 amino acids. CDR1 DFQATT and CDR2 SNEGSKA come from the germline V gene (reference sequence). After removal of 2 bases from V and 2 bases from J, the junction contained 4 bases not matched to a gene. Written as DNA, the CDR3 is TGCAGTGCTAGAACCGGGACAGGGGGCGGCAATCAGCCCCAGCATTTT. Residues: CSARTGTGGGNQPQHF.

This clonotype has at least ten counts. The chain links TRBV2 to TRBJ1-2; perhaps TRBD1 as D (5 bases). The CDR3 sequence is 13 residues long. Germline V gene data show CDR1 as SNHLY and CDR2 as FYNNEI. The V end lost 10 bases, the J end lost 4 bases, and 16 bases lay between the germline ends. This chain's CDR3 is CATLGTAAYGYTF. The CDR3, as DNA: TGTGCCACCCTTGGGACCGCCGCCTATGGCTACACCTTC.

This clonotype was recorded a few times. The rearrangement joins TRBV11-2 to TRBJ2-7; 8 bases fit TRBD1. The CDR3 length is 17 residues. Germline CDR1 SGHAT, CDR2 FQNNGV. The trim removed 2 bases at V and 2 bases at J, leaving 11 bases unmatched. For the CDR3, the DNA is TGTGCCAGCAGCTTATCGGCCGTGACAGGGGTGGCCTACGAGCAGTACTTC. Translated: CASSLSAVTGVAYEQYF.

CDR3 DNA: TGTGCCTGGAGTGTGCAGGGGTCGTACCAAGAGACCCAGTACTTC. Protein: CAWSVQGSYQETQYF. The rearrangement joins TRBV30 to TRBJ2-5; D possibly corresponds to TRBD1 (6 bases). There are 15 residues in the CDR3. Per germline, CDR1 GTSNPN and CDR2 SVGIG (reference sequence). Deletions cut 0 bases from V and 0 bases from J, with 11 bases between. The complete variable domain, with remaining parts taken from reference TRBV30 and TRBJ2-5, reads SQTIHQWPATLVQPVGSPLSLECTVEGTSNPNLYWYRQAAGRGLQLLFYSVGIGQISSEVPQNLSASRPQDRQFILSSKKLLLSDSGFYLCAWSVQGSYQETQYFGPGTRLLVL.

Many counts were recorded for this clonotype. V gene TRBV27 combines with J gene TRBJ1-5; weak D call: TRBD1 (5 bases). Germline-derived CDR1 and CDR2 are MNHEY and SMNVEV (reference sequence). The CDR3 loop spans 15 amino acids. The V gene lost 6 bases and the J gene lost 2 bases, with 14 bases spanning the gap. The CDR3 loop reads CASRPYAGGNQPQHF. CDR3 DNA: TGTGCCAGCAGGCCCTATGCGGGGGGCAATCAGCCCCAGCATTTT.

At least ten counts were recorded for this clonotype. J is TRBJ2-5 and V is TRBV11-2, with D perhaps TRBD1 (6 bases). From germline, CDR1 is SGHAT and CDR2 FQNNGV. The CDR3 has 16 amino acids. Trimming removed 3 bases at V and 7 bases at J, with 21 bases between. The CDR3 nucleotides are TGTGCCAGCAGCTTGTTCCGGGACATCCTGGGTGGGACCCAGTACTTC. This gives the protein CASSLFRDILGGTQYF.

This clonotype was counted between two and nine times. CDR3 sequence (DNA): TGCGCCAGCAGTGGGGGCCAGAACACTGAAGCTTTCTTT. Translating gives CASSGGQNTEAFF. The V and J genes are TRBV5-1 and TRBJ1-1; a possible D gene is TRBD1 (6 bases). The CDR3 has 13 residues. The germline gives CDR1 SGHRS, CDR2 YFSETQ. V lost 5 bases, J lost 1 base, and 9 bases lay in between.

This clonotype was seen more than once but under ten times. The chain's CDR3 is CSARDRILSSTDTQYF. In DNA, the CDR3 is TGCAGTGCTAGGGACAGAATTCTCTCTAGCACAGATACGCAGTATTTT. This chain uses TRBV20-1 with TRBJ2-3; a possible D gene is TRBD1 (6 bases). The CDR3 is 16 amino acids. Germline V gene sequence: CDR1 DFQATT, CDR2 SNEGSKA (reference sequence). The V and J ends lost 3 bases and 0 bases respectively, with 16 bases between them.

Ten or more counts support this clonotype. The chain has TRBV28 and TRBJ1-1; D is unresolved. CDR1 and CDR2 from the germline V gene are MDHEN and SYDVKM. The CDR3 totals 14 residues. V shed 4 bases and J shed 1 base, with 10 bases lying between them. The CDR3 loop is CASSSRVRNTEAFF. In nucleotides, the CDR3 is TGTGCCAGCAGTTCTAGGGTACGGAACACTGAAGCTTTCTTT.

This clonotype appeared a few times. This chain uses TRBV5-6 with TRBJ2-4, with TRBD1 matching 11 bases. CDR1 is SGHDT, CDR2 YYEEEE, per germline. After removal of 4 bases from V and 2 bases from J, the junction contained 8 bases not matched to a gene. The CDR3 is made up of 17 amino acids. Here the CDR3 DNA reads TGTGCCAGCAGCAAAGGACAGGGGGCAAGCCCCAAAAACATTCAGTACTTC. Its protein is CASSKGQGASPKNIQYF.

V and J are TRBV2 and TRBJ2-1, with 7 bases fitting TRBD2. Trimming took 2 bases from V and 5 from J; bases not matched to a gene: 6. CDR1 is SNHLY and CDR2 is FYNNEI in the germline V gene. There are 15 residues in the CDR3. Here the CDR3 DNA reads TGTGCCAGCAGTGAACTAGCGGATGGAGACAATGAGCAGTTCTTC. Protein sequence: CASSELADGDNEQFF. The variable domain in full, completed from reference TRBV2 and TRBJ2-1, reads EPEVTQTPSHQVTQMGQEVILRCVPISNHLYFYWYRQILGQKVEFLVSFYNNEISEKSEIFDDQFSVERPDGSNFTLKIRSTKLEDSAMYFCASSELADGDNEQFFGPGTRLTVL.

In this sample, this clonotype turned up many times. The V gene is TRBV28, the J gene TRBJ2-7, with 11 bases matching TRBD2. Losses at the gene ends were 6 bases for V and 2 bases for J; bases not matched to a gene: 6. In germline, CDR1 is MDHEN, CDR2 SYDVKM. This CDR3 is built from 15 residues. The CDR3 region is CASRKTSGKTYEQYF. For the CDR3, the DNA is TGTGCCAGCAGGAAGACTAGCGGGAAGACCTACGAGCAGTACTTC. Combining the CDR3 with reference TRBV28 and TRBJ2-7 gives the whole variable domain DVKVTQSSRYLVKRTGEKVFLECVQDMDHENMFWYRQDPGLGLRLIYFSYDVKMKEKGDIPEGYSVSREKKERFSLILESASTNQTSMYLCASRKTSGKTYEQYFGPGTRLTVT.

J is TRBJ2-5 and V is TRBV20-1; the D gene is possibly TRBD1 (7 bases). The CDR3 is 14 residues long. In germline, CDR1 is DFQATT, CDR2 SNEGSKA (reference sequence). V gave up 2 bases and J gave up 5 bases, with 15 bases separating them. The CDR3: CSARFWTGGETQYF. The CDR3 DNA reads TGCAGTGCTAGATTTTGGACAGGAGGGGAGACCCAGTACTTC.

The chain carries TRBV7-6 and TRBJ2-7; TRBD2 might be the D (6 bases). Germline assignment: CDR1 SGHVS and CDR2 FNYEAQ. The CDR3 consists of 15 residues. V was shortened by 0 bases and J by 5 bases, with 14 bases between the two germline ends. The CDR3 loop is CASSLALRERNEQYF. The DNA for the CDR3 is TGTGCCAGCAGCTTAGCGCTCCGGGAGAGGAACGAGCAGTACTTC.

This clonotype was picked up many times. The CDR3: CASSEGGGLRYEQYF. The CDR3, as DNA: TGTGCCAGCAGTGAAGGGGGGGGCCTACGATACGAGCAGTACTTC. The rearrangement links TRBV12-3 or TRBV12-4 to TRBJ2-7, with D possibly matching TRBD2 (7 bases). Between the trimmed V and J ends, which lost 5 bases and 4 bases, there was a span of 18 bases. This CDR3 has 15 residues.

The J gene is TRBJ1-1, the V gene TRBV25-1; D might be TRBD1 (5 bases). Trimming left V 4 bases short and J 0 bases short, with 12 bases between. Germline CDR1 reads MGHDK; CDR2 reads SYGVNS. The CDR3 is 15 amino acids. In DNA form, the CDR3 reads TGTGCCAGCAGTGGCTCTCCAGGGCTGAACACTGAAGCTTTCTTT. It yields the protein CASSGSPGLNTEAFF.

This clonotype has more than one count but fewer than ten. The chain is built from TRBV5-5 and TRBJ2-3; D unclear. Trimming removed 4 bases at V and 0 bases at J, with 18 bases between. The CDR3 loop spans 17 amino acids. Germline CDR1 SGHKS, CDR2 YYEKEE (reference sequence). For the CDR3, the DNA is TGTGCCAGCAGCCCTCTCGAGCTCTCTCCCAGCACAGATACGCAGTATTTT. Residues: CASSPLELSPSTDTQYF.

This clonotype has ten or more counts. V gene TRBV7-8 combines with J gene TRBJ2-5, with D perhaps TRBD1 or TRBD2 (5 bases each). This CDR3 is built from 14 residues. The V gene lost 1 base and the J gene lost 7 bases, with 13 bases spanning the gap. CDR1 SGHVS and CDR2 FQNEAQ come from the germline V gene. CDR3 loop: CASSLVGDRGTQYF. DNA for the CDR3: TGTGCCAGCAGCTTAGTCGGGGACCGGGGGACCCAGTACTTC.

This clonotype showed up many times. The rearrangement uses TRBV18 and TRBJ2-5, with D unresolved. The ends were cut back, 3 bases at V and 0 bases at J, with 8 bases in the middle. The CDR3 is 14 amino acids. In germline, CDR1 is KGHSH, CDR2 LQKENI. CDR3 in amino acids: CASSPVRNQETQYF. In DNA form, the CDR3 reads TGTGCCAGCTCACCCGTGAGGAACCAAGAGACCCAGTACTTC. Looking up the rest from reference TRBV18 and TRBJ2-5 gives the full variable domain: NAGVMQNPRHLVRRRGQEARLRCSPMKGHSHVYWYRQLPEEGLKFMVYLQKENIIDESGMPKERFSAEFPKEGPSILRIQQVVRGDSAAYFCASSPVRNQETQYFGPGTRLLVL.

Many counts were recorded for this clonotype. V usage is TRBV7-2 and J usage is TRBJ1-1; D not certain. Germline V CDR1 and CDR2: SGHTA, FQGNSA. The germline V and J ends were trimmed by 7 bases and 4 bases, with 16 bases remaining between them. The CDR3 loop spans 14 amino acids. CDR3 sequence reads: CASTLTAVSTEAFF. CDR3 in DNA: TGTGCCAGCACCCTAACAGCGGTTAGCACTGAAGCTTTCTTT.